These T cell receptor beta chains were read from a single sample in a study of CD8 T cell repertoires and HIV-1 epitope variants. These receptors have no known antigen. Assay used: immunoSEQ multiplex PCR; TCRdb lists only in-frame clones, some missing. The data contain 4,900 or so clones, about two thirds of them singletons. The sequenced sample consisted of cultured CD8+ T cells derived from PBMCs. These receptors were taken from a male donor with HIV. Each CDR3 is given with its conserved first and last residue. Fields, in order: clone size, D gene, J gene, V gene, CDR3 DNA, CDR3 protein. The D gene is left open where the match is weak. Some rows mark clone size as missing; the rest say once, few, many or name a class of expanded clone.

clone size: -; D gene: -; J gene: TRBJ1-3; V gene: TRBV4-3; CDR3 DNA: TGCGCCAGCAGCCAGAAGTGGACGGCCTCTGGAAACACCATATATTTT; CDR3 protein: CASSQKWTASGNTIYF
clone size: -; D gene: -; J gene: TRBJ2-1; V gene: TRBV27; CDR3 DNA: TGTGCCAGCAGTTTATGGGCAGGCCCATCCTACAATGAGCAGTTCTTC; CDR3 protein: CASSLWAGPSYNEQFF
clone size: few; D gene: TRBD2; J gene: TRBJ2-7; V gene: TRBV4-3; CDR3 DNA: TGCGCCAGCAGCCAAGATAGGCGGGGGTACGAGCAGTACTTC; CDR3 protein: CASSQDRRGYEQYF
clone size: -; D gene: -; J gene: TRBJ2-7; V gene: TRBV7-2; CDR3 DNA: TGTGCCAGCAGCTTAGAATTAGGGCAGTACGAGCAGTACTTC; CDR3 protein: CASSLELGQYEQYF
clone size: medium-sized; D gene: -; J gene: TRBJ2-2; V gene: TRBV19; CDR3 DNA: TGTGCCAGTAGTATTAGAGGATCCACCGGGGAGCTGTTTTTT; CDR3 protein: CASSIRGSTGELFF
clone size: -; D gene: TRBD1; J gene: TRBJ2-1; V gene: TRBV6-5; CDR3 DNA: TGTGCCAGCAGTTACACATTAATCACAGGGGGCAATGAGCAGTTCTTC; CDR3 protein: CASSYTLITGGNEQFF
clone size: few; D gene: -; J gene: TRBJ1-4; V gene: TRBV6-5; CDR3 DNA: TGTGCCAGCACCCATCGGGGCGCGGCTAATGAAAAACTGTTTTTT; CDR3 protein: CASTHRGAANEKLFF
clone size: -; D gene: -; J gene: TRBJ2-3; V gene: TRBV7-6; CDR3 DNA: TGTGCCAGCAGCCACCGGGCCGGCGCTCCGCAGTATTTT; CDR3 protein: CASSHRAGAPQYF
clone size: -; D gene: -; J gene: TRBJ2-7; V gene: TRBV6-5; CDR3 DNA: TGTGCCAGCAGTTACGGACAGTTATCCTACGAGCAGTACTTC; CDR3 protein: CASSYGQLSYEQYF
clone size: -; D gene: -; J gene: TRBJ1-2; V gene: TRBV5-8; CDR3 DNA: TGTGCCAGCAGCTTGCTGAATAACTATGGCTACACCTTC; CDR3 protein: CASSLLNNYGYTF
clone size: -; D gene: TRBD2; J gene: TRBJ2-1; V gene: TRBV29-1; CDR3 DNA: TGCACCCTCCCCCTGACTAGCGGGAACAGCTCCTACAATGAGCAGTTCTTC; CDR3 protein: CTLPLTSGNSSYNEQFF
clone size: -; D gene: -; J gene: TRBJ1-1; V gene: TRBV9; CDR3 DNA: TGTGCCAGCAGCAAAGGGACACCGAACACTGAAGCTTTCTTT; CDR3 protein: CASSKGTPNTEAFF
clone size: -; D gene: -; J gene: TRBJ2-3; V gene: TRBV9; CDR3 DNA: TGTGCCAGCAGCGAGTACAGAGATTCAGATACGCAGTATTTT; CDR3 protein: CASSEYRDSDTQYF
clone size: once; D gene: -; J gene: TRBJ1-2; V gene: TRBV28; CDR3 DNA: TGTGCCAGCAGCCTCCATCCGACAGATTATGACTATGGCTACACCTTC; CDR3 protein: CASSLHPTDYDYGYTF
clone size: -; D gene: -; J gene: TRBJ1-1; V gene: TRBV2; CDR3 DNA: TGTGCCAGCAGTGAAGGTATGGGGACTAACACTGAAGCTTTCTTT; CDR3 protein: CASSEGMGTNTEAFF
clone size: -; D gene: -; J gene: TRBJ2-1; V gene: TRBV27; CDR3 DNA: TGTGCCAGCAGTTTATCCCTCCGGGGGCGGGGTAATGAGCAGTTCTTC; CDR3 protein: CASSLSLRGRGNEQFF
clone size: -; D gene: TRBD1; J gene: TRBJ1-5; V gene: TRBV27; CDR3 DNA: TGTGCCAGCAGACCGGGACAGGGGTTCCCCAATCAGCCCCAGCATTTT; CDR3 protein: CASRPGQGFPNQPQHF
clone size: -; D gene: TRBD1; J gene: TRBJ2-7; V gene: TRBV10-3; CDR3 DNA: TGTGCCATCAGATCGGCGGGACAGGGGCACTACGAGCAGTACTTC; CDR3 protein: CAIRSAGQGHYEQYF
clone size: -; D gene: TRBD1; J gene: TRBJ1-2; V gene: TRBV20-1; CDR3 DNA: TGCAGTGCTAGAACAGGGGATTACGCCTTC; CDR3 protein: CSARTGDYAF
clone size: -; D gene: TRBD1; J gene: TRBJ2-7; V gene: TRBV6-5; CDR3 DNA: TGTGCCAGCAGCCCGGGACAGAGCTCCTACGAGCAGTACTTC; CDR3 protein: CASSPGQSSYEQYF
clone size: once; D gene: -; J gene: TRBJ2-3; V gene: TRBV4-1; CDR3 DNA: TGCGCCAGCAGCTGGGGGTTTGGCACAGATACGCAGTATTTT; CDR3 protein: CASSWGFGTDTQYF
clone size: once; D gene: -; J gene: TRBJ1-1; V gene: TRBV28; CDR3 DNA: TGTGCCAGCAGTTTGCTCCTGAGAAGGAACACTGAAGCTTTCTTT; CDR3 protein: CASSLLLRRNTEAFF
clone size: -; D gene: TRBD1; J gene: TRBJ2-3; V gene: TRBV18; CDR3 DNA: TGTGCCAGCTCACCATCAGGGGGAACAGATACGCAGTATTTT; CDR3 protein: CASSPSGGTDTQYF
clone size: -; D gene: -; J gene: TRBJ2-1; V gene: TRBV28; CDR3 DNA: TGTGCCAGCACCTTGACTAGGGATGAGCAGTTCTTC; CDR3 protein: CASTLTRDEQFF
clone size: -; D gene: TRBD1; J gene: TRBJ2-3; V gene: TRBV19; CDR3 DNA: TGTGCCAGTAGCTACGGACAGGGAGGCACAGATACGCAGTATTTT; CDR3 protein: CASSYGQGGTDTQYF
clone size: -; D gene: -; J gene: TRBJ2-3; V gene: TRBV4-1; CDR3 DNA: TGCGCCAGCAGCCAAGGTTCGGGGTACGGAGATACGCAGTATTTT; CDR3 protein: CASSQGSGYGDTQYF
clone size: -; D gene: TRBD1; J gene: TRBJ2-2; V gene: TRBV29-1; CDR3 DNA: TGCAGCGTTGATGCACAGGGGTTTGGCGGGGAGCTGTTTTTT; CDR3 protein: CSVDAQGFGGELFF